This T cell receptor (beta chain) came from a study of shared clonotypes between healthy human individuals. This clone has a handful of counts. Methods used by the authors: Without quality scores, immunoSEQ junctional reads could not be filtered like full-length reads. Produced via immunoSEQ multiplex PCR; TCRdb's table is partial and in-frame only. For V, J and clone size, that table is used; D and trimming come from the DNA. This sample has nearly 1,000,000 clones; approximately 80% occur once, and the top ten carry over 1.3%. Trimming cost V 6 bases and J 4 bases, with 10 bases left between them. CDR3 length equals 13 residues. The V gene's germline CDR1 is KGHSH and CDR2 LQKENI.

Source material: memory CD4+ T cells sorted from blood. Subset specified: CD45RA-negative fraction. This clonotype was sampled from a man aged 18 to 29 in good health. V is TRBV18 and J is TRBJ2-1; D might be TRBD2 (5 bases). The CDR3 sequence: CASSRSGYNEQFF. CDR3 sequence (DNA): TGTGCCAGCTCCAGGAGCGGATACAATGAGCAGTTCTTC. Using reference TRBV18 and TRBJ2-1 for the parts outside the CDR3, the full variable domain is NAGVMQNPRHLVRRRGQEARLRCSPMKGHSHVYWYRQLPEEGLKFMVYLQKENIIDESGMPKERFSAEFPKEGPSILRIQQVVRGDSAAYFCASSRSGYNEQFFGPGTRLTVL.